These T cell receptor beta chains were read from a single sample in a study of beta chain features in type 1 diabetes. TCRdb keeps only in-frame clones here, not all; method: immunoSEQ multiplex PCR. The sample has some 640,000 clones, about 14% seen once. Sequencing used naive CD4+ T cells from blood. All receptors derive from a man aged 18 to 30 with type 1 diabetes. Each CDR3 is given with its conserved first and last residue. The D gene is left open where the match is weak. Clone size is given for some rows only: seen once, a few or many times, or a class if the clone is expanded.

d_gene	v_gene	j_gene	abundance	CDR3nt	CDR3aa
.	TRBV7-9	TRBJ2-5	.	TGTGCCAGCGGGGGAGAGACCCAGTACTTC	CASGGETQYF
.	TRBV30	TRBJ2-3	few	TGTGCCTGGAGTGTAGGTGGATACGGTACGCAGTATTTT	CAWSVGGYGTQYF
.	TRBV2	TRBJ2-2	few	TGTGCCAGCGTCCCCCAGGGGTTGGGGGAGCTGTTTTTT	CASVPQGLGELFF
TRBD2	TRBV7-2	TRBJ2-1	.	TGTGCCAGCAGCTCAACACGACTAGCGGGAGGACGAGGTGAGCAGTTCTTC	CASSSTRLAGGRGEQFF
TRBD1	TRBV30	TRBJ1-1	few	TGTGCCTTACCGGGACAGGGGAACACTGAAGCTTTCTTT	CALPGQGNTEAFF
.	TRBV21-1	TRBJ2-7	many	TGTGCCAGGGGGCGCGAATACGAGCAGTACTTC	CARGREYEQYF
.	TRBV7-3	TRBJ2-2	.	TGTGCCAGCAGCTTATCCGGGTTGGCCGGGGAGCTGTTTTTT	CASSLSGLAGELFF
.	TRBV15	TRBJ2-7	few	TGTGCCACCAGCAATGGGACATTTCCCCCCTACGAGCAGTACTTC	CATSNGTFPPYEQYF
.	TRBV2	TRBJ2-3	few	TGTGCCATCAGCCAGGATGTAAACACAGATACGCAGTATTTT	CAISQDVNTDTQYF
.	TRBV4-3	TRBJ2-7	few	TGCGCCAGCAGCCACGCAACGGGGGCAACCCTCTACGAGCAGTACTTC	CASSHATGATLYEQYF
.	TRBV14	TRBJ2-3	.	TGTGCCAGCAGCCAAGCGGGACTAGATACGCAGTATTTT	CASSQAGLDTQYF
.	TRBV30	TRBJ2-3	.	TGTGCCTGGAGTGTTTCGGACTTTCTCACAGATACGCAGTATTTT	CAWSVSDFLTDTQYF
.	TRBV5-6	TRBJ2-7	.	TGTGCCAGCAGCTTTGGAGGGCCTACCTACGAGCAGTACTTC	CASSFGGPTYEQYF
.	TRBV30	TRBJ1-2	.	TGTGCCTGGAGCGGGCGGCTTCTCTATGGCTACACCTTC	CAWSGRLLYGYTF
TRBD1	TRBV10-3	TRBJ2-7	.	TGTGCCATCAGCTCCCGGGACAGGACTTCCTACGAGCAGTACTTC	CAISSRDRTSYEQYF
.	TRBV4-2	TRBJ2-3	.	TGTGCCAGCAGCCAAACCCCTTGGGAAACAGATACGCAGTATTTT	CASSQTPWETDTQYF
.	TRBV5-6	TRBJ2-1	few	TGTGCCAGCAGCTTGGTGGTTTCGATCGGGCAGTTCTTC	CASSLVVSIGQFF
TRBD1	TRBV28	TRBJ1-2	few	TGTGCCAGCAGTTCGGGACAGTCCTCCTATGGCTACACCTTC	CASSSGQSSYGYTF
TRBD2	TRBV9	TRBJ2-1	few	TGTGCCAGCAGCGTTAGCGGGGGGGTCTACAATGAGCAGTTCTTC	CASSVSGGVYNEQFF
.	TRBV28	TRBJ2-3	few	TGTGCCAGCAGTTCCCGTCTAGAACGGGGAACCACAGATACGCAGTATTTT	CASSSRLERGTTDTQYF
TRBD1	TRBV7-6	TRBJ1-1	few	TGTGCCAGCAGCTTAAGACAGGGGACGAGCACTGAAGCTTTCTTT	CASSLRQGTSTEAFF
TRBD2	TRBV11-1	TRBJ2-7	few	TGTGCCAGCAGCCTAGCGGGAAGCTCCTACGAGCAGTACTTC	CASSLAGSSYEQYF
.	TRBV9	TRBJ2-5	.	TGTGCCAGCAGCGTTGGGGCAGGACCCTCACAAGAGACCCAGTACTTC	CASSVGAGPSQETQYF
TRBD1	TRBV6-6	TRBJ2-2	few	TGTGCCAGCAGACCTACCGGACAGGGCACCGGGGAGCTGTTTTTT	CASRPTGQGTGELFF